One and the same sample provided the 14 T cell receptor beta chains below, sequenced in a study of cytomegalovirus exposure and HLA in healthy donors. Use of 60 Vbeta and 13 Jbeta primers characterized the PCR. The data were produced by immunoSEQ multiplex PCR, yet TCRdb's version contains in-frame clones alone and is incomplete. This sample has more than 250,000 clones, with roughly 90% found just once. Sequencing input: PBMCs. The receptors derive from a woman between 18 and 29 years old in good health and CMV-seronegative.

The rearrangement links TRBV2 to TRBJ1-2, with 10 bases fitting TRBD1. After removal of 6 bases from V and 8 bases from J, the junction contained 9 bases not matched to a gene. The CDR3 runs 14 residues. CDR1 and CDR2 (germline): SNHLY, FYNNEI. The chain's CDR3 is CASRVTGGADGYTF. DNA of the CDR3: TGTGCCAGCAGGGTGACAGGGGGCGCGGACGGCTACACCTTC.

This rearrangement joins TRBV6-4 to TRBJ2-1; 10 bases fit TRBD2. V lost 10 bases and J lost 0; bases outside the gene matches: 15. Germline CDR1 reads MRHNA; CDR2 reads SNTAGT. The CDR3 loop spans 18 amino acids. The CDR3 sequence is CATRPSSGGASSYNEQFF. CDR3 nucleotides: TGTGCCACTCGGCCGTCCAGCGGGGGGGCGAGCTCCTACAATGAGCAGTTCTTC.

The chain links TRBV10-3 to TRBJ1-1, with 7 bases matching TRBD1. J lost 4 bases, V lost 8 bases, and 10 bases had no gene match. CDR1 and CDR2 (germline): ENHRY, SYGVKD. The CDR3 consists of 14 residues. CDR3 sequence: CAIRREGAVTEAFF. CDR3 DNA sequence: TGTGCCATCCGCCGGGAGGGGGCTGTCACTGAAGCTTTCTTT.

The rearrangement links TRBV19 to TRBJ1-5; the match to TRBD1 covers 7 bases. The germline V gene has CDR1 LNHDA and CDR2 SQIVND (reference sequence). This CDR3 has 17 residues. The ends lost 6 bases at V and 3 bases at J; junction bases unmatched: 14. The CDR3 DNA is TGTGCCAGTAGCCTGGAGTGGGTGGGACAGATCAATCAGCCCCAGCATTTT. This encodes CASSLEWVGQINQPQHF.

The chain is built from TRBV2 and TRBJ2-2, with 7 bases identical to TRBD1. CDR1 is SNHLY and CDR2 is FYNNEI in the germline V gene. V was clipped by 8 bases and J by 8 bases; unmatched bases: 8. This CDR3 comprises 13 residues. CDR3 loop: CASLRQGTGELFF. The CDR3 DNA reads TGTGCCAGCCTAAGACAGGGAACGGGGGAGCTGTTTTTT.

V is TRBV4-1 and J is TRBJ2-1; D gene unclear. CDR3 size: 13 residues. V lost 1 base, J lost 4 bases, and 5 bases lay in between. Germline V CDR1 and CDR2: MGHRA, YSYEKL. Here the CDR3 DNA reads TGCGCCAGCAGCCAAGGACTTTACAATGAGCAGTTCTTC. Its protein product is CASSQGLYNEQFF.

As DNA, the CDR3 is TGTGCCAGCAGCTCGCAGGGTGCGAACACTGAAGCTTTCTTT. This sequence encodes CASSSQGANTEAFF. The rearrangement joins TRBV11-3 to TRBJ1-1; possibly TRBD1 for D (5 bases). Looked up from germline, CDR1 is SGHNT and CDR2 is YENEEA. Trimming removed 4 bases from V and 1 base from J, with 10 bases in between. The CDR3 runs to 14 residues.

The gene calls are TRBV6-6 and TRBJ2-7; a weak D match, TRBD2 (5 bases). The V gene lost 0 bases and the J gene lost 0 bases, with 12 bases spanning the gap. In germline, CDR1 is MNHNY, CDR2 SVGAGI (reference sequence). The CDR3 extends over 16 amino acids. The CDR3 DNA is TGTGCCAGCAGTTACTCGACCCGGGGTAGCTCCTACGAGCAGTACTTC. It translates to CASSYSTRGSSYEQYF.

CDR3 bases: TGTGCCAGCAGCGCCCCGGTGAAAGATACGCAGTATTTT. It is translated as CASSAPVKDTQYF. The chain couples TRBV9 to TRBJ2-3; D is ambiguous. The germline V gene has CDR1 SGDLS and CDR2 YYNGEE. V was clipped by 3 bases and J by 5 bases, with 10 bases between them. The CDR3 length is 13 residues.

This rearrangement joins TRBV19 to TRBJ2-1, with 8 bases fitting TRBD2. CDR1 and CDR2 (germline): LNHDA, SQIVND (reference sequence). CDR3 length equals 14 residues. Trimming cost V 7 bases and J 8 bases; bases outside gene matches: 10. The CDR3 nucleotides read TGTGCCAGTATAGGGACTAGTTTGTCCGATGAGCAGTTCTTC. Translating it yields CASIGTSLSDEQFF.

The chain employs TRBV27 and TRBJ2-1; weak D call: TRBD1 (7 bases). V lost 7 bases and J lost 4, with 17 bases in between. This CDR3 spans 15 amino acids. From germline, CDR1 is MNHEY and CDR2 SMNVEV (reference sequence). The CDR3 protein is CASTLQGGSYNEQFF. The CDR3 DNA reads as TGTGCCAGCACCCTGCAGGGGGGCTCATACAATGAGCAGTTCTTC.

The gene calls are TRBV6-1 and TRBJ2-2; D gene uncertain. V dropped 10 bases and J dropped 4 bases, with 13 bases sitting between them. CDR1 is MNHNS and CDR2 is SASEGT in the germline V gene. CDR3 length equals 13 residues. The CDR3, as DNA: TGTGCCACCCTCCGTCCGGGCACCGGGGAGCTGTTTTTT. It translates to CATLRPGTGELFF.

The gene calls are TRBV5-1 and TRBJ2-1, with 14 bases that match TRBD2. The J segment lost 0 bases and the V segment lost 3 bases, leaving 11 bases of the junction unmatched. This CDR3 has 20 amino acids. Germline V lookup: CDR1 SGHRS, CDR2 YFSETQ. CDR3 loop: CASSWPSTSGGVISYNEQFF. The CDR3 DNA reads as TGCGCCAGCAGCTGGCCCTCGACTAGCGGGGGGGTAATCTCCTACAATGAGCAGTTCTTC.

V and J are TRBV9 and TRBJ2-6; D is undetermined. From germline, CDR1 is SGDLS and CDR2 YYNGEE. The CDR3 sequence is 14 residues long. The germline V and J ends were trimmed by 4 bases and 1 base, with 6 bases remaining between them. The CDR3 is CASSINSGANVLTF. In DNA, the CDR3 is TGTGCCAGCAGCATTAATTCTGGGGCCAACGTCCTGACTTTC. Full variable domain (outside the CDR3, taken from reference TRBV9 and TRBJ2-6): DSGVTQTPKHLITATGQRVTLRCSPRSGDLSVYWYQQSLDQGLQFLIQYYNGEERAKGNILERFSAQQFPDLHSELNLSSLELGDSALYFCASSINSGANVLTFGAGSRLTVL.